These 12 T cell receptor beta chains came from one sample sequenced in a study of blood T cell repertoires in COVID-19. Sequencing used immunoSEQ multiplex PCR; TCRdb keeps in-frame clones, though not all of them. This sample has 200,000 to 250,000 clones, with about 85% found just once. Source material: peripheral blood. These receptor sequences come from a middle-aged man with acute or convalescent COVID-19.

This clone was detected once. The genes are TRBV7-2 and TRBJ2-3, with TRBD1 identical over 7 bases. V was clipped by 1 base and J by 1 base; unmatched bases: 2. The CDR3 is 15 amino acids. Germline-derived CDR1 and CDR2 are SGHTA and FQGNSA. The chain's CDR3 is CASSLEGQRTDTQYF. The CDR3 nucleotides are TGTGCCAGCAGCTTAGAGGGACAGCGCACAGATACGCAGTATTTT.

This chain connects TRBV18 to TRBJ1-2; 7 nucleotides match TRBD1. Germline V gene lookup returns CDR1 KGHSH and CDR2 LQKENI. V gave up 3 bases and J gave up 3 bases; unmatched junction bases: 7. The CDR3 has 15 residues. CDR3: CASSPGRTGDYGYTF. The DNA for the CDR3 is TGTGCCAGCTCACCGGGGAGGACAGGAGACTATGGCTACACCTTC.

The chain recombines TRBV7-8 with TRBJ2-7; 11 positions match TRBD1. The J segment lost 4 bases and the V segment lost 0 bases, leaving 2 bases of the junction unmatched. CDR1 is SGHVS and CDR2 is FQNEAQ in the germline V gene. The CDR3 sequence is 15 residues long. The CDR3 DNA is TGTGCCAGCAGCTTAGCGGGGACAGGGGGGTACGAGCAGTACTTC. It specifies CASSLAGTGGYEQYF.

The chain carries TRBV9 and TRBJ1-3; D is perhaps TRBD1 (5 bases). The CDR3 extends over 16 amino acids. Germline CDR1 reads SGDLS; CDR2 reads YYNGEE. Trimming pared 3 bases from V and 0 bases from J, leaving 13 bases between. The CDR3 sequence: CASSDLGGYSGNTIYF. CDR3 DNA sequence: TGTGCCAGCAGCGATCTGGGGGGGTACTCTGGAAACACCATATATTTT.

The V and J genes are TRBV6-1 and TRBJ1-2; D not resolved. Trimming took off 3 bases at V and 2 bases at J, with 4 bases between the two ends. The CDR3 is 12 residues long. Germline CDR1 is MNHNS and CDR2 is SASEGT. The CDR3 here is CASSDGNYGYTF. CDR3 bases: TGTGCCAGCAGTGACGGGAACTATGGCTACACCTTC.

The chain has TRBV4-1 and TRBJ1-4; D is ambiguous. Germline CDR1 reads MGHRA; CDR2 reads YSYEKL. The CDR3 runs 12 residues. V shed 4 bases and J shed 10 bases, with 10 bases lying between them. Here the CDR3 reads CASSPFPGKLFF. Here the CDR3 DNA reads TGCGCCAGCAGCCCCTTCCCGGGAAAACTGTTTTTT.

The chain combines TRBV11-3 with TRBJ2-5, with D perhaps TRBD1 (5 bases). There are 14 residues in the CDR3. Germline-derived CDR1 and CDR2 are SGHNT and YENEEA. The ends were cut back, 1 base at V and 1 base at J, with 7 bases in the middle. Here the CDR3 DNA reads TGTGCCAGCAGCTTAGGGGGCAGCCAAGAGACCCAGTACTTC. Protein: CASSLGGSQETQYF.

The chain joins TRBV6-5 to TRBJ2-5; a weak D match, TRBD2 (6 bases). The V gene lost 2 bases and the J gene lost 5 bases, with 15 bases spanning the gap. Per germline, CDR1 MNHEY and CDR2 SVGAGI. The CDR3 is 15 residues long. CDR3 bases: TGTGCCAGCAGTTACCGCGGCCTTCGGGGGGAGACCCAGTACTTC. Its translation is CASSYRGLRGETQYF.

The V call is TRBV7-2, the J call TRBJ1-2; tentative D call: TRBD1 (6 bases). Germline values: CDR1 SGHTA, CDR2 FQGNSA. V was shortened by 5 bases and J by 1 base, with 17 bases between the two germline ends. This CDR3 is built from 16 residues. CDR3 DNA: TGTGCCAGCAGCCAGTCGACAGGACCGCTTAACTATGGCTACACCTTC. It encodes CASSQSTGPLNYGYTF.

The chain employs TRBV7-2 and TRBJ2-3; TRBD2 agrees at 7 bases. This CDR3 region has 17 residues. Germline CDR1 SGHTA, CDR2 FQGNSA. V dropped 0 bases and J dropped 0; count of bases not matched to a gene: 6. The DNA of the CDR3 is TGTGCCAGCAGCTTAGCCGCTAGCGGATATAGCACAGATACGCAGTATTTT. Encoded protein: CASSLAASGYSTDTQYF.

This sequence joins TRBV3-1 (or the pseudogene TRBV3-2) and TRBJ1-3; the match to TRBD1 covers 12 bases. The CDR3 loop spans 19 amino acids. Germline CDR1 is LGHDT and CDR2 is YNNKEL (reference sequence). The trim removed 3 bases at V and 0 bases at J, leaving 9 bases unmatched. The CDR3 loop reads CASSQGVGTGGLSGNTIYF. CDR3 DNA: TGTGCCAGCAGCCAGGGAGTCGGGACAGGGGGCCTCTCTGGAAACACCATATATTTT.

The CDR3 here is CASVPALGNSPLHF. CDR3 nucleotides: TGTGCCAGCGTCCCAGCGTTAGGCAATTCACCCCTCCACTTT. V is TRBV11-2 and J is TRBJ1-6; unclear D gene. CDR1 is SGHAT and CDR2 is FQNNGV in the germline V gene. This CDR3 comprises 14 residues. V was cut by 8 bases and J by 7 bases, with 15 bases left in between.